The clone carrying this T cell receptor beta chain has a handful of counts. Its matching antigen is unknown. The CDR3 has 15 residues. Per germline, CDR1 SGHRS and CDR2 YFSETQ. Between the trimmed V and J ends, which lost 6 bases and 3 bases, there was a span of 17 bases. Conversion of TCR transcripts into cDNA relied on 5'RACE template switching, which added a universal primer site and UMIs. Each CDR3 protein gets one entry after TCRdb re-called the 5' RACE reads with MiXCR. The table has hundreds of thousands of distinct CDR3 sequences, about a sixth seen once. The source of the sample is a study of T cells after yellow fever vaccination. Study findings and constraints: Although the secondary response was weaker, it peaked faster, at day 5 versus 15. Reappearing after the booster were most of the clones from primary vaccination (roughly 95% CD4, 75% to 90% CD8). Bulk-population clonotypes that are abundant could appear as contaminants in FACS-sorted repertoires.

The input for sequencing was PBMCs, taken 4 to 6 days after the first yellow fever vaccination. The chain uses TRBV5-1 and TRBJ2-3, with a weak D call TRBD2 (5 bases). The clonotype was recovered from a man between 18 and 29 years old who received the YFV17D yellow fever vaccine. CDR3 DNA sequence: TGCGCCAGCACCCGTGAGGGCTCCGTGACAGATACGCAGTATTTT. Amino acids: CASTREGSVTDTQYF.